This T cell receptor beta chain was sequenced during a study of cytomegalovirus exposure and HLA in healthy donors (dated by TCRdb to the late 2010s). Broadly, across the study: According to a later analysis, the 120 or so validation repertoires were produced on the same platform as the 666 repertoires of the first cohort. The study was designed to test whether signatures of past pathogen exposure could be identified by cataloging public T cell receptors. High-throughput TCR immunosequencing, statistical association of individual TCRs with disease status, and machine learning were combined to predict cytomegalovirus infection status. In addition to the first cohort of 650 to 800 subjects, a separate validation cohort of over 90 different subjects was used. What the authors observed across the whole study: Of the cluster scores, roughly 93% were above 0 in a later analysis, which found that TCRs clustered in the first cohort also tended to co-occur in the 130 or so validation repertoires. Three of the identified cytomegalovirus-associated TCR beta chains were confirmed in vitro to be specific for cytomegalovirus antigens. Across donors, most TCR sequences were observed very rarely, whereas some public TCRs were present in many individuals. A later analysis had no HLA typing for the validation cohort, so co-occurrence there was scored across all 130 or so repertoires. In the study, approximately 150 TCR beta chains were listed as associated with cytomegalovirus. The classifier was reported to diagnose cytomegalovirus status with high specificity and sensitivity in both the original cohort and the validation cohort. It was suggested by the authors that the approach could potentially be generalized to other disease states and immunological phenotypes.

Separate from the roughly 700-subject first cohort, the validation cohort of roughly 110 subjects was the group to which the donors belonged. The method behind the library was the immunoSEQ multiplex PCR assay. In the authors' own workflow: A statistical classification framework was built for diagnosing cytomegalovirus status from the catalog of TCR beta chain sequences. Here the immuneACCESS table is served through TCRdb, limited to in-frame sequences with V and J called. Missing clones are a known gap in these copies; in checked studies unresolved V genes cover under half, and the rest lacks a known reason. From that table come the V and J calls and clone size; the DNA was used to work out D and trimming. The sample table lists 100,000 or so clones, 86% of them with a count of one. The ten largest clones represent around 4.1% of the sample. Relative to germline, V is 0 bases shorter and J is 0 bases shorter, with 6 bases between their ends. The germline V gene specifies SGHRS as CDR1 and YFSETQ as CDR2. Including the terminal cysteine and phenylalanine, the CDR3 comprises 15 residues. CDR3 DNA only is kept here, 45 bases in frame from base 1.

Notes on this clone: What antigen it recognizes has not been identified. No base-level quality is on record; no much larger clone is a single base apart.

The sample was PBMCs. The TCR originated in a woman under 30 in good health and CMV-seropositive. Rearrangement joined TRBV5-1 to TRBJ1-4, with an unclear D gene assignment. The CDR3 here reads CASSLVGTTNEKLFF. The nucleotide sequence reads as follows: TGCGCCAGCAGCTTGGTTGGCACAACTAATGAAAAACTGTTTTTT.